Listed below are T cell receptor beta chains from one sample, sequenced in a study of cytomegalovirus exposure and HLA in healthy donors. The assay was immunoSEQ multiplex PCR, and TCRdb's table has in-frame clones only and misses some. The data hold over 150,000 clones, with about 86% observed a single time. The specimen sequenced was PBMCs. These receptors were collected from a human donor in good health. Both conserved end residues are part of each CDR3. D genes are given only for firm matches. Size is stated for part of the rows, as once, few or many counts, or as a class when the clone is expanded.

V	J	length	D	size	DNA	CDR3
TRBV6-4	TRBJ2-3	13	.	few	TGTGCCAGCAGTGTCCAGGGGACAGATACGCAGTATTTT	CASSVQGTDTQYF
TRBV27	TRBJ2-1	15	TRBD1	few	TGTGCCAGCAGTTCAGCCGGGACAGCAAACAATGAGCAGTTCTTC	CASSSAGTANNEQFF
TRBV5-1	TRBJ1-5	16	.	.	TGCGCCAGCAGCTTGGGGCCGGGAGGGGGCAATCAGCCCCAGCATTTT	CASSLGPGGGNQPQHF
TRBV4-2	TRBJ2-1	15	.	few	TGTGCCAGCAGCCAAGCCGGGACTTCGTACAATGAGCAGTTCTTC	CASSQAGTSYNEQFF
TRBV5-5	TRBJ1-1	15	.	.	TGTGCCAGCAGCTTTACACAGGGAAGAGTCACTGAAGCTTTCTTT	CASSFTQGRVTEAFF
TRBV5-5	TRBJ1-6	18	.	few	TGTGCCAGCAGCTTGCACAGGATTTCTGGGTCCTATAATTCACCCCTCCACTTT	CASSLHRISGSYNSPLHF
TRBV28	TRBJ2-7	15	TRBD1	.	TGTGCCAGCAGTGCATACCGGGACAGGATCTACGAGCAGTACTTC	CASSAYRDRIYEQYF
TRBV11-2	TRBJ1-5	13	.	.	TGTGCCAGCAGCTTACGGGGAGGTCAGCCCCAGCATTTT	CASSLRGGQPQHF
TRBV27	TRBJ1-5	18	.	once	TGTGCCAGCAGTCCTACACCCCCGGACAGCGGCCACAATCAGCCCCAGCATTTT	CASSPTPPDSGHNQPQHF
TRBV27	TRBJ2-4	16	.	.	TGTGCCAGCCGGGACTCCTTTCGTGGGGCCAAAAACATTCAGTACTTC	CASRDSFRGAKNIQYF
TRBV4-1	TRBJ2-7	15	TRBD2	.	TGCGCCAGCAGCCAAGGACTAGCGGGGGCCTACGAGCAGTACTTC	CASSQGLAGAYEQYF
TRBV4-2	TRBJ2-3	17	.	.	TGTGCCAGCAGCCCAATAGGAGGAGAATGGACGGTGGATACGCAGTATTTT	CASSPIGGEWTVDTQYF
TRBV27	TRBJ2-2	16	TRBD2	.	TGTGCCAGCAGCCCGAATAGCGGGATGAACACCGGGGAGCTGTTTTTT	CASSPNSGMNTGELFF
TRBV18	TRBJ1-5	14	TRBD1	few	TGTGCCAGCGTCGACAGGGGGGACAATCAGCCCCAGCATTTT	CASVDRGDNQPQHF
TRBV6-5	TRBJ2-5	13	TRBD1	.	TGTGCCAGCAGGGGGACAGGGAAGAGGACCCAGTACTTC	CASRGTGKRTQYF
TRBV29-1	TRBJ2-2	17	TRBD1	.	TGCAGCTTCTTGGGGCCTCGACAGGGGGTGGTCACCGGGGAGCTGTTTTTT	CSFLGPRQGVVTGELFF
TRBV11-2	TRBJ2-1	14	TRBD1	.	TGTGCCAGCAGCAACCCGACAGGGGGCGATGAGCAGTTCTTC	CASSNPTGGDEQFF
TRBV6-4	TRBJ2-1	16	TRBD2	.	TGTGCCAGCAGTGACTCGGCAGCGGGAGGGTCAAATGAGCAGTTCTTC	CASSDSAAGGSNEQFF
TRBV2	TRBJ2-1	18	TRBD2	.	TGTGCCAGCCGGAAACGGACTAGCGGGAGATCATCCTACAATGAGCAGTTCTTC	CASRKRTSGRSSYNEQFF
TRBV5-1	TRBJ2-7	14	TRBD1	.	TGCGCCAGCAGCCTAGACAGGGTCTCCTACGAGCAGTACTTC	CASSLDRVSYEQYF
TRBV6-6	TRBJ2-7	13	.	once	TGTGCCAGTTCTGGGGGCGTCTCCTACGAGCAGTACTTC	CASSGGVSYEQYF
TRBV6-1	TRBJ2-2	15	TRBD2	.	TGTGCCACCTTTACCGGGACTAGCTACACCGGGGAGCTGTTTTTT	CATFTGTSYTGELFF
TRBV27	TRBJ1-2	15	.	.	TGTGCCAGCAGTCACCGGGGGTCCATGAACTATGGCTACACCTTC	CASSHRGSMNYGYTF
TRBV6-5	TRBJ2-3	14	.	once	TGTGCCAGCAGTTATCCGGGGGGCTCAGATACGCAGTATTTT	CASSYPGGSDTQYF
TRBV19	TRBJ1-4	13	.	.	TGTGCCAGTAGATCAGATGGCGGTGAAAAACTGTTTTTT	CASRSDGGEKLFF
TRBV4-1	TRBJ2-2	14	.	.	TGCGCCAGCAGCCTCGGGGACTTCACCGGGGAGCTGTTTTTT	CASSLGDFTGELFF
TRBV18	TRBJ1-5	13	TRBD1	few	TGTGCCAGCTCACAGGGGGCGGCTCAGCCCCAGCATTTT	CASSQGAAQPQHF
TRBV5-1	TRBJ2-3	14	.	.	TGCGCCAGCAGCCCACAGGGTATAACAGATACGCAGTATTTT	CASSPQGITDTQYF
TRBV11-2	TRBJ2-7	12	.	.	TGTGCCAGCAGCTTCTCTTCCTACGAGCAGTACTTC	CASSFSSYEQYF
TRBV10-3	TRBJ2-1	16	TRBD2	.	TGTGCCATCAGTGTTGGCGCGGGAGGGTGGTACAATGAGCAGTTCTTC	CAISVGAGGWYNEQFF
TRBV25-1	TRBJ2-1	15	.	.	TGTGCCAGCAGTGAACAACAGGGAACTCAGGATGAGCAGTTCTTC	CASSEQQGTQDEQFF
TRBV7-9	TRBJ1-1	14	TRBD1	.	TGTGCCAGCAGCCTAGAGGACAGGAGGACTGAAGCTTTCTTT	CASSLEDRRTEAFF
TRBV11-2	TRBJ1-1	11	.	.	TGTGCCAGCAGCTTCCGCAGAGAAGCTTTCTTT	CASSFRREAFF
TRBV30	TRBJ1-5	12	.	.	TGTGCCTTAGGGGGGGGCAATCAGCCCCAGCATTTT	CALGGGNQPQHF
TRBV18	TRBJ1-5	16	.	.	TGTGCCAGCTCACCACAACGTTCAGATTCCAATCAGCCCCAGCATTTT	CASSPQRSDSNQPQHF
TRBV10-3	TRBJ1-2	14	.	.	TGTGCCATCAGTGAGTCGAACAGCCAGGGCGGCTACACCTTC	CAISESNSQGGYTF
TRBV7-9	TRBJ2-1	15	.	.	TGTGCCAGCAGCTTACTCCAACAGGGTTACAATGAGCAGTTCTTC	CASSLLQQGYNEQFF